This is a list of T cell receptor beta chains from one sample in a study of OX40 agonist ivuxolimab in advanced cancers. Produced via immunoSEQ multiplex PCR; TCRdb's table is partial and in-frame only. The table shows tens of thousands of clones, with roughly 85% occurring only once. The sample in question was CD4+ or CD8+ T cells sorted from blood, obtained in a trial of the OX40 agonist ivuxolimab. The source of these receptors is an adult with an advanced solid tumor such as melanoma, head and neck, liver or kidney cancer. Both conserved end residues are part of each CDR3. A D gene is named only where the DNA matches it firmly. Expanded clones are given a class, and other clones once, few, many or no size at all.

v_gene	abundance	d_gene	j_gene	CDR3aa	CDR3nt
TRBV28	NA	NA	TRBJ1-1	CASSFDGTAEAFF	TGTGCCAGCAGTTTCGACGGAACCGCTGAAGCTTTCTTT
TRBV7-9	NA	NA	TRBJ2-5	CASSRRDSGSETQYF	TGTGCCAGCAGCCGCCGGGACAGCGGGTCAGAGACCCAGTACTTC
TRBV19	few	TRBD1	TRBJ1-5	CASRRTGLNQPQHF	TGTGCCAGTCGTCGGACAGGTCTTAATCAGCCCCAGCATTTT
TRBV28	NA	NA	TRBJ1-5	CASEGAGQPQHF	TGTGCCAGCGAGGGCGCTGGTCAGCCCCAGCATTTT
TRBV18	once	TRBD1	TRBJ1-5	CASSPGQGNNQPQHF	TGTGCCAGCTCACCGGGACAGGGGAACAATCAGCCCCAGCATTTT
TRBV11-2	NA	NA	TRBJ2-7	CASSLKGNEQYF	TGTGCCAGCAGCTTAAAGGGGAACGAGCAGTACTTC
TRBV5-8	NA	NA	TRBJ2-2	CASSLVRNGELFF	TGTGCCAGCAGCTTGGTCCGGAACGGGGAGCTGTTTTTT
TRBV18	few	NA	TRBJ2-6	CASSPGDGANVLTF	TGTGCCAGCTCACCGGGGGACGGGGCCAACGTCCTGACTTTC
TRBV5-8	once	NA	TRBJ2-3	CASSPFTDTQYF	TGTGCCAGCAGCCCATTCACAGATACGCAGTATTTT
TRBV7-8	NA	TRBD2	TRBJ2-3	CASSSPGRTSGSTDTQYF	TGTGCCAGCAGCTCACCAGGCCGGACTAGCGGGAGCACAGATACGCAGTATTTT
TRBV19	once	TRBD1	TRBJ2-5	CASRTPGTGDQETQYF	TGTGCCAGTAGGACGCCCGGGACAGGGGATCAAGAGACCCAGTACTTC
TRBV5-6	NA	TRBD2	TRBJ2-5	CASSSLAGAETQYF	TGTGCCAGCAGCTCGCTAGCGGGTGCCGAGACCCAGTACTTC
TRBV6-5	NA	NA	TRBJ1-5	CASSPRQNSNQPQHF	TGTGCCAGCAGTCCCCGACAGAATAGCAATCAGCCCCAGCATTTT
TRBV6-5	NA	NA	TRBJ2-2	CATQLARGGGELFF	TGTGCCACCCAACTCGCAAGGGGGGGCGGGGAGCTGTTTTTT
TRBV5-6	NA	TRBD1	TRBJ1-6	CASSLVDRGNSPLHF	TGTGCCAGCAGCTTGGTGGACAGGGGGAATTCACCCCTCCACTTT
TRBV5-1	NA	NA	TRBJ2-3	CASSLAWASTDTQYF	TGCGCCAGCAGCTTGGCGTGGGCCAGCACAGATACGCAGTATTTT
TRBV5-4	NA	TRBD1	TRBJ2-3	CASSGQGWDTDTQYF	TGTGCCAGCAGCGGACAGGGTTGGGACACAGATACGCAGTATTTT
TRBV5-4	NA	TRBD2	TRBJ2-7	CASSPTSGSLYEQYF	TGTGCCAGCAGTCCAACTAGCGGGAGTCTCTACGAGCAGTACTTC
TRBV7-9	NA	NA	TRBJ2-2	CASREQGLRTGELFF	TGTGCCAGCAGGGAGCAGGGGTTGAGGACCGGGGAGCTGTTTTTT
TRBV29-1	NA	NA	TRBJ1-1	CSVEEGFAEAFF	TGCAGCGTTGAGGAAGGTTTCGCTGAAGCTTTCTTT
TRBV27	NA	TRBD2	TRBJ2-1	CASSAGLGTNEQFF	TGTGCCAGCAGTGCCGGACTAGGAACGAATGAGCAGTTCTTC
TRBV28	NA	NA	TRBJ2-3	CASSSPNSGTDTQYF	TGTGCCAGCAGTTCTCCTAATAGCGGCACAGATACGCAGTATTTT
TRBV4-1	NA	TRBD1	TRBJ2-3	CASRVTGADTQYF	TGCGCCAGCAGAGTGACAGGGGCAGATACGCAGTATTTT
TRBV4-2	few	NA	TRBJ2-7	CASSQGVGWSSYEQYF	TGTGCCAGCAGCCAAGGGGTCGGGTGGAGCTCCTACGAGCAGTACTTC
TRBV9	NA	NA	TRBJ1-3	CASSVGGSYGNTIYF	TGTGCCAGCAGCGTAGGGGGCTCGTATGGAAACACCATATATTTT
TRBV19	once	NA	TRBJ2-3	CASTGTRDNTDTQYF	TGTGCCAGTACCGGGACGCGAGATAACACAGATACGCAGTATTTT
TRBV7-6	NA	NA	TRBJ2-7	CASSLADRVYEQYF	TGTGCCAGCAGCTTAGCAGATAGGGTCTACGAGCAGTACTTC
TRBV28	NA	NA	TRBJ1-4	CASSGRGATNEKLFF	TGTGCCAGCAGTGGGAGGGGTGCAACTAATGAAAAACTGTTTTTT
TRBV5-1	NA	NA	TRBJ2-7	CASSLDGQPYEQYF	TGCGCCAGCAGCTTAGATGGACAGCCCTACGAGCAGTACTTC
TRBV7-2	NA	TRBD1	TRBJ2-7	CASSFRGTGQMGEQYF	TGTGCCAGCAGCTTTCGCGGGACAGGGCAGATGGGCGAGCAGTACTTC
TRBV5-1	NA	NA	TRBJ1-4	CASSLGRGGEKLFF	TGCGCCAGCAGCTTGGGTAGGGGCGGAGAAAAACTGTTTTTT
TRBV5-4	few	NA	TRBJ2-1	CASSVKKAGNYNEQFF	TGTGCCAGCAGCGTGAAAAAAGCGGGCAACTACAATGAGCAGTTCTTC
TRBV29-1	NA	TRBD1	TRBJ2-7	CSVDSRTGGGEQYF	TGCAGCGTAGACTCCCGGACAGGGGGCGGCGAGCAGTACTTC
TRBV28	NA	NA	TRBJ1-5	CASRGGAGPQHF	TGTGCCAGTAGGGGGGGAGCGGGGCCCCAGCATTTT
TRBV5-6	NA	TRBD1	TRBJ1-1	CASSGQAGGAFF	TGTGCCAGCAGCGGACAGGCCGGGGGAGCTTTCTTT
TRBV4-1	NA	NA	TRBJ1-1	CASSQEGQRRTFF	TGCGCCAGCAGCCAAGAAGGGCAGAGAAGGACTTTCTTT
TRBV2	NA	TRBD2	TRBJ2-3	CASRGLAGNADTQYF	TGTGCCAGCAGGGGACTAGCGGGGAACGCAGATACGCAGTATTTT
TRBV6-6	NA	NA	TRBJ1-5	CASSSGNSNQPQHF	TGTGCCAGCAGTTCAGGGAATAGCAATCAGCCCCAGCATTTT
TRBV30	NA	NA	TRBJ1-2	CAWVGRVNYGYAF	TGTGCCTGGGTGGGTAGGGTCAACTATGGCTACGCCTTC
TRBV9	NA	NA	TRBJ2-3	CASSVAAPDTQYF	TGTGCCAGCAGCGTAGCTGCCCCAGATACGCAGTATTTT
TRBV6-5	NA	TRBD2	TRBJ2-7	CASSRTSMGTYEQYF	TGTGCCAGCAGCAGGACTAGCATGGGTACCTACGAGCAGTACTTC